The source of this TCR beta chain is a study of T cells after yellow fever vaccination. Ten or more counts support this clonotype. The germline V gene encodes CDR1 SGHRS and CDR2 YFSETQ. There are 13 residues in the CDR3. V gave up 2 bases and J gave up 0 bases, with 5 bases separating them. One entry per CDR3 protein results from TCRdb running MiXCR on the 5' RACE reads. The table includes 300,000 to 350,000 distinct CDR3 sequences, around 8.1% detected once. The sequence was collected from a man younger than 35 who received the YFV17D yellow fever vaccine. The V gene is TRBV5-1, the J gene TRBJ2-5, with D uncertain. Sequencing was performed on PBMCs, taken about 41 days after the first yellow fever vaccination. CDR3 bases: TGCGCCAGCAGCTTCGGGTACCAAGAGACCCAGTACTTC. Translating it yields CASSFGYQETQYF.